This section outlines one T cell receptor (beta chain) sequence together with its context. Its target is unknown. It was cDNA, reverse transcribed from extracted RNA, that served as the sequencing template. The assay was immunoSEQ multiplex PCR, and TCRdb's table has in-frame clones only and misses some. This sample has over 150,000 clones, with over 55% found just once. The germline CDR1 and CDR2 sequences are SGDLS and YYNGEE. V was pared by 0 bases and J by 9 bases, with 3 bases of the junction left unmatched. This CDR3 contains 14 residues. This entry comes from a study of CD8+ T cells in alopecia areata. Study as a whole: Twice a day, 5 to 10 mg of oral tofacitinib was administered to treated patients.

Overall study results and limits: Sequenced scalp T cells also include alphabeta T cells resident in normal skin.

Lesional scalp punch biopsies and peripheral blood were collected from alopecia areata patients. Sample: CD4+ T cells sorted from blood, taken at week 0. The V and J genes are TRBV9 and TRBJ1-6, with 7 bases identical to TRBD1. The receptor was isolated from a human donor with alopecia areata. The CDR3 region is CASSVAQGGSPLHF. The CDR3 DNA reads TGTGCCAGCAGCGTAGCCCAGGGGGGTTCACCCCTCCACTTT.